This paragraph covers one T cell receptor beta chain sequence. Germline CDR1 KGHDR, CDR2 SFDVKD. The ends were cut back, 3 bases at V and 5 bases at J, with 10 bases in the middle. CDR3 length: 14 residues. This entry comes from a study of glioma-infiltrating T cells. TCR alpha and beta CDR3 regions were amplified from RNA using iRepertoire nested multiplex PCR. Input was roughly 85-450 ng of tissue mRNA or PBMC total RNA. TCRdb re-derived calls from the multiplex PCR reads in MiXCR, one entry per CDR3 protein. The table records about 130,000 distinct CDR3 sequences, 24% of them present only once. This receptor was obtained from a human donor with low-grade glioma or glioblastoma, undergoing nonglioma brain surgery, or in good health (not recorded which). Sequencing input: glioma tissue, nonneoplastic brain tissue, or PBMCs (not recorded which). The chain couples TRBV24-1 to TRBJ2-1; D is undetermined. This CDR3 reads CATSDELGNNEQFF. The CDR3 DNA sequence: TGTGCCACCAGTGATGAGCTAGGGAACAATGAGCAGTTCTTC.